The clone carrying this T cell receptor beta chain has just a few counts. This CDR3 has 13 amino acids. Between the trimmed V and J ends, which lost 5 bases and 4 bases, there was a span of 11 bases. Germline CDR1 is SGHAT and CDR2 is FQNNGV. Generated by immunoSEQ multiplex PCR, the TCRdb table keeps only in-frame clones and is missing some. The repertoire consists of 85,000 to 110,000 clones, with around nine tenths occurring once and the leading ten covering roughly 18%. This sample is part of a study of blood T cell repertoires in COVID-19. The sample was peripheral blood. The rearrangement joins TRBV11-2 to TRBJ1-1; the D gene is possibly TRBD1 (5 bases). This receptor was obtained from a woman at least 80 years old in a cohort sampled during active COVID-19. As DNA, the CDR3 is TGTGCCAGCAGCAACAAGGGGTCCACTGAAGCTTTCTTT. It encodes CASSNKGSTEAFF.